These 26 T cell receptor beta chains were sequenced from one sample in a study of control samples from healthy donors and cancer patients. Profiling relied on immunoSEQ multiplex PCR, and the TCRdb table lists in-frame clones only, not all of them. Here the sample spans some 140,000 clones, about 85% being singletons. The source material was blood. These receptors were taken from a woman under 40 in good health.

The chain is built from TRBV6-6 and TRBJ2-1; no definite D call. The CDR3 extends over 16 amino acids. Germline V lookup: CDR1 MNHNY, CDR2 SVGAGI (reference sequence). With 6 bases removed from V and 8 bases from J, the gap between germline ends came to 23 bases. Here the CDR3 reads CASSRRSVTVSDEQFF. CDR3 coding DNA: TGTGCCAGCAGCCGTCGGTCGGTGACCGTGAGTGATGAGCAGTTCTTC.

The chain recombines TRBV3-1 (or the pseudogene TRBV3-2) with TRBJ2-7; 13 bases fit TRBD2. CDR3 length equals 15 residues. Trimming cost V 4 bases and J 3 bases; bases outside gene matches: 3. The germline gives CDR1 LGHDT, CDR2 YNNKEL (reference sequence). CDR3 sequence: CASSLGLAGDYEQYF. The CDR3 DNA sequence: TGTGCCAGCAGCCTCGGACTAGCGGGAGACTACGAGCAGTACTTC.

In nucleotides, the CDR3 is TGTGCCTGGAGTGGGGGAGGACGGGAGACCCAGTACTTC. This sequence encodes CAWSGGGRETQYF. The chain couples TRBV30 to TRBJ2-5, with D perhaps TRBD2 (6 bases). The germline gives CDR1 GTSNPN, CDR2 SVGIG (reference sequence). This CDR3 comprises 13 residues. Trimming took 1 base from V and 5 from J, leaving 11 bases between them. The full variable domain, rest sourced from reference TRBV30 and TRBJ2-5, is SQTIHQWPATLVQPVGSPLSLECTVEGTSNPNLYWYRQAAGRGLQLLFYSVGIGQISSEVPQNLSASRPQDRQFILSSKKLLLSDSGFYLCAWSGGGRETQYFGPGTRLLVL.

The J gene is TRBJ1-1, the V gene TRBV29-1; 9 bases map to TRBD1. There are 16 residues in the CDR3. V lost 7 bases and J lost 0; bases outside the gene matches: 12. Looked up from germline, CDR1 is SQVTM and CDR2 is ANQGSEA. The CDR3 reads CSGERGGTGMNTEAFF. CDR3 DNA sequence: TGCAGCGGAGAGCGAGGGGGGACAGGGATGAACACTGAAGCTTTCTTT.

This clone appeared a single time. CDR3 protein: CASSEELGDTQYF. CDR3 coding DNA: TGTGCCAGCAGTGAAGAACTTGGAGATACGCAGTATTTT. This chain links TRBV2 with TRBJ2-3; D not certain. The CDR3 is 13 amino acids. From germline, CDR1 is SNHLY and CDR2 FYNNEI. The V gene lost 1 base and the J gene lost 5 bases, with 7 bases spanning the gap. The full variable domain, its missing parts supplied by reference TRBV2 and TRBJ2-3, is EPEVTQTPSHQVTQMGQEVILRCVPISNHLYFYWYRQILGQKVEFLVSFYNNEISEKSEIFDDQFSVERPDGSNFTLKIRSTKLEDSAMYFCASSEELGDTQYFGPGTRLTVL.

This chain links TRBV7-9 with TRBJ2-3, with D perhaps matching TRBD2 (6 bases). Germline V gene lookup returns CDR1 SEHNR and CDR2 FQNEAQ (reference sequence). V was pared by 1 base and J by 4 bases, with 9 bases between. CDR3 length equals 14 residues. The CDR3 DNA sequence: TGTGCCAGCAGCTTAGACGGGAGTGCAGATACGCAGTATTTT. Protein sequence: CASSLDGSADTQYF.

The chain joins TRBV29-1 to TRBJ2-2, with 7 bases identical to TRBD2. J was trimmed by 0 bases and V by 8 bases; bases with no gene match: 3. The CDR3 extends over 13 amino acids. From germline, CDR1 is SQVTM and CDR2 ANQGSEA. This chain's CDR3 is CSWEGANTGELFF. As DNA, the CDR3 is TGCAGCTGGGAGGGAGCGAACACCGGGGAGCTGTTTTTT.

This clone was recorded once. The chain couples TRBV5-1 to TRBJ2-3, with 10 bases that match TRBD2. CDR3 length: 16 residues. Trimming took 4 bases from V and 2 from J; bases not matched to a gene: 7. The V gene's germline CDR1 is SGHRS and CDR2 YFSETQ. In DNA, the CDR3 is TGCGCCAGCAGCACCGGGACTAGCGAGACCACAGATACGCAGTATTTT. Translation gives CASSTGTSETTDTQYF.

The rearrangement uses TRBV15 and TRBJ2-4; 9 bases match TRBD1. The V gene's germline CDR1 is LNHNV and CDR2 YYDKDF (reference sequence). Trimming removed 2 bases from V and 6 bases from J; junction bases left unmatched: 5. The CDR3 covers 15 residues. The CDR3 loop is CATSRFGTGRNIQYF. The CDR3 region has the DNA TGTGCCACCAGCAGATTTGGGACAGGGAGAAACATTCAGTACTTC.

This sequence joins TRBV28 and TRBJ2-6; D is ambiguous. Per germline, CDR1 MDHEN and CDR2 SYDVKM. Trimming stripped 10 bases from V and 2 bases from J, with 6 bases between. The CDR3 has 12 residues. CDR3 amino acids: CATLTGANVLTF. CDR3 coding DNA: TGTGCCACCCTTACTGGGGCCAACGTCCTGACTTTC.

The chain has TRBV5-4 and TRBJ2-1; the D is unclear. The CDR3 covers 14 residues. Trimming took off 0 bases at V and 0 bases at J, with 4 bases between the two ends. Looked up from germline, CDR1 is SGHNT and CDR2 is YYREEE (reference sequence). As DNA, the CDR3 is TGTGCCAGCAGCTTGGTCAGCTCCTACAATGAGCAGTTCTTC. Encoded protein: CASSLVSSYNEQFF. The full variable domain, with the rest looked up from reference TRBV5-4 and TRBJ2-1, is ETGVTQSPTHLIKTRGQQVTLRCSSQSGHNTVSWYQQALGQGPQFIFQYYREEENGRGNFPPRFSGLQFPNYSSELNVNALELDDSALYLCASSLVSSYNEQFFGPGTRLTVL.

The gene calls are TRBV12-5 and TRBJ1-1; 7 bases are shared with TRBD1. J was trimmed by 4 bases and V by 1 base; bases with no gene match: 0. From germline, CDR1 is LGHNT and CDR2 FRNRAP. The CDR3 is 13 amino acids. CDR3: CASGLGDSTEAFF. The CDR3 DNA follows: TGTGCTAGTGGTTTGGGGGACAGCACTGAAGCTTTCTTT.

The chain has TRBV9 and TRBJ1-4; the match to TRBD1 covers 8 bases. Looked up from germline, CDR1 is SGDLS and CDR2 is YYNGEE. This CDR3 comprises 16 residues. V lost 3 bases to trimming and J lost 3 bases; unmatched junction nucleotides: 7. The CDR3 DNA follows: TGTGCCAGCAGCGGCGGGACAGGAGAATCTAATGAAAAACTGTTTTTT. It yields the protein CASSGGTGESNEKLFF.

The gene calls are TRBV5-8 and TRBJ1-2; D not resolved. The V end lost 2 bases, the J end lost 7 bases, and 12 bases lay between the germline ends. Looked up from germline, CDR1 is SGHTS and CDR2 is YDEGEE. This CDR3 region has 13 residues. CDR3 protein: CASSLPGTRGYTF. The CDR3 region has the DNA TGTGCCAGCAGCTTACCAGGTACCCGTGGCTACACCTTC. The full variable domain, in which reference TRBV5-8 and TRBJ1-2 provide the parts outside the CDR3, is EAGVTQSPTHLIKTRGQQATLRCSPISGHTSVYWYQQALGLGLQFLLWYDEGEERNRGNFPPRFSGRQFPNYSSELNVNALELEDSALYLCASSLPGTRGYTFGSGTRLTVV.

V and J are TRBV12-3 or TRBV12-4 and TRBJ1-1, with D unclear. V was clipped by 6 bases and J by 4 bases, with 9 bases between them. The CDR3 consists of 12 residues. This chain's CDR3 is CASSPGRTEAFF. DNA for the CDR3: TGTGCCAGCAGCCCCGGACGCACTGAAGCTTTCTTT.

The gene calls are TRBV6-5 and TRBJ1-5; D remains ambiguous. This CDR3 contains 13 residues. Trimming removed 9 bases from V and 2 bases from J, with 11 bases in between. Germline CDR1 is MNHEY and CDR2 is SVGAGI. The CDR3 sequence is CASREAGNQPQHF. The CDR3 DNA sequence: TGTGCCAGTCGGGAGGCCGGCAATCAGCCCCAGCATTTT.

This CDR3 reads CASSLQGGLETQYF. As DNA, the CDR3 is TGTGCCAGCAGCCTACAGGGAGGCCTAGAGACCCAGTACTTC. The chain couples TRBV28 to TRBJ2-5, with D perhaps TRBD1 or TRBD2 (6 bases each). Trimming cost V 6 bases and J 4 bases, with 15 bases left between them. Germline V gene sequence: CDR1 MDHEN, CDR2 SYDVKM. CDR3 length: 14 amino acids.

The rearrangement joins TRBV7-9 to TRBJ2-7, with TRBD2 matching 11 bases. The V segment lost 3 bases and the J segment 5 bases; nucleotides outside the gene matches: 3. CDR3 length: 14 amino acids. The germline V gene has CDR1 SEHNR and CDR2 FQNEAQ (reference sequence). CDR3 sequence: CASSLTSGIHEQYF. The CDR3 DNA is TGTGCCAGCAGCTTGACTAGCGGGATCCACGAGCAGTACTTC.

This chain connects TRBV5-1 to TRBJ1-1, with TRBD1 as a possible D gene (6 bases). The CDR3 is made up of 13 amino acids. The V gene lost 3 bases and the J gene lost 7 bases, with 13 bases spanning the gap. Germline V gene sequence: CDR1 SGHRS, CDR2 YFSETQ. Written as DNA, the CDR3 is TGCGCCAGCAGCTCCAGGGGCGAAGGTGAAGCTTTCTTT. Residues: CASSSRGEGEAFF.

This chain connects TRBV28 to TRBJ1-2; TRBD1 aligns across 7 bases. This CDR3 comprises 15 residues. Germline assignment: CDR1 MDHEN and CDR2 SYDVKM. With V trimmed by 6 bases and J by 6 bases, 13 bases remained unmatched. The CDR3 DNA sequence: TGTGCCAGCAGCCAGGAGAAGACAGGGAATGATGGCTACACCTTC. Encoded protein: CASSQEKTGNDGYTF.

The CDR3 coding sequence is TGTGCCAGTAACTCGCAGAACTATGGCTACACCTTC. Translated, it gives CASNSQNYGYTF. The chain uses TRBV19 and TRBJ1-2; D unresolved. The CDR3 sequence is 12 residues long. Trimming stripped 7 bases from V and 2 bases from J, with 8 bases between. Germline CDR1 LNHDA, CDR2 SQIVND (reference sequence).

The CDR3 protein is CATYHEWKGGYGYTF. CDR3 nucleotides: TGTGCCACCTACCATGAGTGGAAGGGGGGGTATGGCTACACCTTC. The chain uses TRBV24-1 and TRBJ1-2, with D tentatively TRBD1 (6 bases). This CDR3 region has 15 residues. V gave up 9 bases and J gave up 5 bases, with 21 bases separating them. Germline-derived CDR1 and CDR2 are KGHDR and SFDVKD.

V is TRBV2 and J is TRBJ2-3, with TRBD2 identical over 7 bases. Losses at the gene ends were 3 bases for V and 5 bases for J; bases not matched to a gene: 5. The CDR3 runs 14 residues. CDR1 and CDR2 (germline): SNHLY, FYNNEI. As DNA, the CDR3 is TGTGCCAGCAGTGAGGCGGGAGTTGGAGATACGCAGTATTTT. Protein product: CASSEAGVGDTQYF.

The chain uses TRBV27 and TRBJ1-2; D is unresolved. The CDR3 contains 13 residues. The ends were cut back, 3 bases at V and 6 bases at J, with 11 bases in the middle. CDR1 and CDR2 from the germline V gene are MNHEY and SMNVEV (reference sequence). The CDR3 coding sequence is TGTGCCAGCAGTTTGGACGCAAACAATGGCTACACCTTC. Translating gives CASSLDANNGYTF.

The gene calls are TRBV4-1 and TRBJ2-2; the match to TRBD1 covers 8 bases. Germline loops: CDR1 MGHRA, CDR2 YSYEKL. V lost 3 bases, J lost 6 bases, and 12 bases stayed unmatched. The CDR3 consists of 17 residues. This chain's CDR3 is CASSQGPAGGVSGELFF. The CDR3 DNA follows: TGCGCCAGCAGCCAGGGACCGGCAGGGGGCGTTTCCGGGGAGCTGTTTTTT.

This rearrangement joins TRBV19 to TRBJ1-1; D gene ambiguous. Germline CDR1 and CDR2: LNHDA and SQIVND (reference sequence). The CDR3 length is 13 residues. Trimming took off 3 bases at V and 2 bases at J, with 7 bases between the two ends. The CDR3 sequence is CASSMVLNTEAFF. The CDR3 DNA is TGTGCCAGTAGTATGGTGTTAAACACTGAAGCTTTCTTT.